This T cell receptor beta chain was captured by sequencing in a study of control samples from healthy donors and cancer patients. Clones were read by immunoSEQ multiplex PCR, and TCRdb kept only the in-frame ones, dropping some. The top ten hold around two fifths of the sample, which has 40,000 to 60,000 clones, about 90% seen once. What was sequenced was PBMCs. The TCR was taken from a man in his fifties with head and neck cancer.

CDR3 in DNA: TGCGCCAGCAGCCGAATCCTCAGGGATCACACTGAAGCTTTCTTT. Residues: CASSRILRDHTEAFF. The chain combines TRBV4-3 with TRBJ1-1; D may be TRBD1 (5 bases). CDR3 length equals 15 residues. Per germline, CDR1 LGHNA and CDR2 YSLEER. The germline V and J ends were trimmed by 4 bases and 3 bases, with 15 bases remaining between them.